Listed below are T cell receptor beta chains from one sample, sequenced in a study of blood T cell repertoires in COVID-19. TCRdb keeps only in-frame clones here, not all; method: immunoSEQ multiplex PCR. The sample lists around 190,000 clones; 80% were seen once. Sequenced material: peripheral blood. Source of these receptors: a man in his sixties with acute or convalescent COVID-19. CDR3s include the opening cysteine and the closing phenylalanine or tryptophan. The order of the fields is CDR3 protein, CDR3 DNA, D gene, J gene, V gene, clone size. D genes are given only for firm matches. Some rows mark clone size as missing; the rest say once, few, many or name a class of expanded clone.

cdr3_aa: CASSIGQISGNTIYF
cdr3_nt: TGTGCCAGTAGTATTGGGCAGATCTCTGGAAACACCATATATTTT
d_call: .
j_call: TRBJ1-3
v_call: TRBV19
clone_size: .

cdr3_aa: CARGTGGYGYTF
cdr3_nt: TGTGCCAGGGGGACAGGGGGCTATGGCTACACCTTC
d_call: TRBD1
j_call: TRBJ1-2
v_call: TRBV2
clone_size: .

cdr3_aa: CASSGQGAVFRNQPQHF
cdr3_nt: TGTGCCAGTAGTGGACAGGGGGCGGTTTTTAGAAATCAGCCCCAGCATTTT
d_call: TRBD1
j_call: TRBJ1-5
v_call: TRBV19
clone_size: .

cdr3_aa: CATRGEASGRRDEQFF
cdr3_nt: TGTGCTACCCGGGGGGAAGCTAGCGGGAGAAGGGATGAGCAGTTCTTC
d_call: TRBD2
j_call: TRBJ2-1
v_call: TRBV2
clone_size: .

cdr3_aa: CASSVVGSGDTQYF
cdr3_nt: TGTGCCAGCAGCGTAGTGGGGAGCGGAGATACGCAGTATTTT
d_call: .
j_call: TRBJ2-3
v_call: TRBV9
clone_size: .

cdr3_aa: CASSIRLGRVTEAFF
cdr3_nt: TGTGCCAGTAGTATAAGATTGGGGAGAGTCACTGAAGCTTTCTTT
d_call: .
j_call: TRBJ1-1
v_call: TRBV19
clone_size: .

cdr3_aa: CATSKKGTGVPSYEQYF
cdr3_nt: TGTGCCACCAGCAAGAAAGGGACAGGCGTCCCCTCCTACGAGCAGTACTTC
d_call: TRBD1
j_call: TRBJ2-7
v_call: TRBV15
clone_size: .

cdr3_aa: CASSSDSYTGELFF
cdr3_nt: TGTGCCAGCAGCTCCGACTCGTACACCGGGGAGCTGTTTTTT
d_call: .
j_call: TRBJ2-2
v_call: TRBV7-2
clone_size: .

cdr3_aa: CASSSPGDKLSGANVLTF
cdr3_nt: TGTGCCAGCAGCTCACCCGGGGACAAACTCTCTGGGGCCAACGTCCTGACTTTC
d_call: .
j_call: TRBJ2-6
v_call: TRBV7-9
clone_size: .

cdr3_aa: CASSPNPGTANYGYTF
cdr3_nt: TGTGCCAGCTCACCTAACCCGGGGACAGCTAACTATGGCTACACCTTC
d_call: TRBD1
j_call: TRBJ1-2
v_call: TRBV18
clone_size: .

cdr3_aa: CASTRGQENYGYTF
cdr3_nt: TGTGCCAGTACCCGGGGACAGGAGAACTATGGCTACACCTTC
d_call: TRBD1
j_call: TRBJ1-2
v_call: TRBV19
clone_size: .

cdr3_aa: CASSGSNLNPGWNTEAFF
cdr3_nt: TGTGCCAGCAGTGGATCTAACCTCAACCCGGGTTGGAACACTGAAGCTTTCTTT
d_call: .
j_call: TRBJ1-1
v_call: TRBV6-6
clone_size: .

cdr3_aa: CATGGTSGRNYNEQFF
cdr3_nt: TGTGCCACAGGAGGGACTAGCGGGAGGAACTACAATGAGCAGTTCTTC
d_call: TRBD2
j_call: TRBJ2-1
v_call: TRBV10-3
clone_size: .

cdr3_aa: CAWTGTGTFRGTEAFF
cdr3_nt: TGTGCCTGGACCGGGACAGGGACCTTTAGAGGCACTGAAGCTTTCTTT
d_call: TRBD1
j_call: TRBJ1-1
v_call: TRBV30
clone_size: .

cdr3_aa: CASSGRTANTGELFF
cdr3_nt: TGTGCCAGCAGCGGGAGAACAGCGAACACCGGGGAGCTGTTTTTT
d_call: .
j_call: TRBJ2-2
v_call: TRBV5-6
clone_size: .

cdr3_aa: CASSRTADYGYTF
cdr3_nt: TGTGCCAGTAGTCGGACAGCCGACTATGGCTACACCTTC
d_call: .
j_call: TRBJ1-2
v_call: TRBV19
clone_size: .

cdr3_aa: CASSQDKGQGYGYTF
cdr3_nt: TGCGCCAGCAGCCAAGATAAGGGACAGGGATATGGCTACACCTTC
d_call: TRBD1
j_call: TRBJ1-2
v_call: TRBV4-1
clone_size: .

cdr3_aa: CASRPGLAGVGGNTGELFF
cdr3_nt: TGTGCCAGCAGACCAGGACTAGCGGGAGTCGGCGGGAACACCGGGGAGCTGTTTTTT
d_call: TRBD2
j_call: TRBJ2-2
v_call: TRBV27
clone_size: once

cdr3_aa: CASYGEESYNEQFF
cdr3_nt: TGTGCCAGCTACGGTGAGGAATCCTACAATGAGCAGTTCTTC
d_call: .
j_call: TRBJ2-1
v_call: TRBV6-5
clone_size: .

cdr3_aa: CASSQSRSEVTDTQYF
cdr3_nt: TGTGCCAGCAGTCAATCCCGTAGTGAGGTAACAGATACGCAGTATTTT
d_call: .
j_call: TRBJ2-3
v_call: TRBV6-7
clone_size: .

cdr3_aa: CASSLLGTTNTGELFF
cdr3_nt: TGTGCCAGCAGCTTGCTCGGGACAACGAACACCGGGGAGCTGTTTTTT
d_call: .
j_call: TRBJ2-2
v_call: TRBV5-6
clone_size: .

cdr3_aa: CASSEGGRGQTQYF
cdr3_nt: TGTGCCAGCAGTGAAGGAGGGCGGGGGCAGACCCAGTACTTC
d_call: .
j_call: TRBJ2-5
v_call: TRBV6-1
clone_size: .

cdr3_aa: CASSQRQGALYNEQFF
cdr3_nt: TGTGCCAGCAGCCAAAGACAGGGGGCCCTTTACAATGAGCAGTTCTTC
d_call: TRBD1
j_call: TRBJ2-1
v_call: TRBV7-3
clone_size: .

cdr3_aa: CASSLSSGGTGELFF
cdr3_nt: TGTGCCAGCAGCTTAAGTAGCGGGGGAACCGGGGAGCTGTTTTTT
d_call: TRBD2
j_call: TRBJ2-2
v_call: TRBV7-8
clone_size: .

cdr3_aa: CASSKGTGRNTEAFF
cdr3_nt: TGTGCCAGCAGCAAAGGAACAGGGCGGAACACTGAAGCTTTCTTT
d_call: .
j_call: TRBJ1-1
v_call: TRBV21-1
clone_size: .

cdr3_aa: CASRDRVTGNTIYF
cdr3_nt: TGTGCCAGTCGGGACAGGGTGACCGGAAACACCATATATTTT
d_call: TRBD1
j_call: TRBJ1-3
v_call: TRBV6-5
clone_size: few

cdr3_aa: CSARGAWGYTF
cdr3_nt: TGCAGTGCTAGAGGGGCCTGGGGCTACACCTTC
d_call: .
j_call: TRBJ1-2
v_call: TRBV20-1
clone_size: once

cdr3_aa: CASSPPDSPRGYTF
cdr3_nt: TGTGCCAGCAGCCCACCGGACAGTCCTCGGGGCTACACCTTC
d_call: .
j_call: TRBJ1-2
v_call: TRBV5-4
clone_size: .

cdr3_aa: CASSLGTGNGYTF
cdr3_nt: TGCGCCAGCAGCTTGGGCACAGGGAATGGCTACACCTTC
d_call: .
j_call: TRBJ1-2
v_call: TRBV5-1
clone_size: once

cdr3_aa: CASSSAGRGGNTEAFF
cdr3_nt: TGTGCCAGCAGCTCGGCAGGTCGTGGGGGCAACACTGAAGCTTTCTTT
d_call: .
j_call: TRBJ1-1
v_call: TRBV5-4
clone_size: .

cdr3_aa: CASTDKGGQGNQPQHF
cdr3_nt: TGTGCCAGTACCGATAAGGGGGGACAGGGCAATCAGCCCCAGCATTTT
d_call: TRBD1
j_call: TRBJ1-5
v_call: TRBV19
clone_size: .

cdr3_aa: CASSEPGMDTEAFF
cdr3_nt: TGTGCCAGCAGTGAACCCGGGATGGACACTGAAGCTTTCTTT
d_call: .
j_call: TRBJ1-1
v_call: TRBV25-1
clone_size: .

cdr3_aa: CASSVSTGWRSGEQYF
cdr3_nt: TGTGCCAGCAGCGTCTCGACAGGGTGGCGGAGCGGGGAGCAGTACTTC
d_call: .
j_call: TRBJ2-7
v_call: TRBV5-4
clone_size: once

cdr3_aa: CASSTRQEQETQYF
cdr3_nt: TGTGCCAGCAGTACCCGACAGGAACAAGAGACCCAGTACTTC
d_call: .
j_call: TRBJ2-5
v_call: TRBV27
clone_size: .

cdr3_aa: CASSPGTESKETQYF
cdr3_nt: TGTGCCAGCAGCCCCGGGACAGAATCCAAAGAGACCCAGTACTTC
d_call: TRBD1
j_call: TRBJ2-5
v_call: TRBV11-3
clone_size: .

cdr3_aa: CASSLAGGGFNEQFF
cdr3_nt: TGTGCCAGCAGCTTAGCGGGCGGGGGCTTCAATGAGCAGTTCTTC
d_call: .
j_call: TRBJ2-1
v_call: TRBV7-2
clone_size: .

cdr3_aa: CASSLTPGQGARYEQYF
cdr3_nt: TGTGCCAGCAGTTTGACTCCGGGACAGGGGGCGCGGTACGAGCAGTACTTC
d_call: TRBD1
j_call: TRBJ2-7
v_call: TRBV27
clone_size: few

cdr3_aa: CASSWASGIERLGNEQFF
cdr3_nt: TGTGCCAGTAGTTGGGCTAGCGGGATTGAGCGGCTCGGGAATGAGCAGTTCTTC
d_call: TRBD2
j_call: TRBJ2-1
v_call: TRBV19
clone_size: once

cdr3_aa: CASSRTSGSSYEQFF
cdr3_nt: TGTGCCAGCAGTCGCACTAGCGGGAGTTCTTATGAGCAGTTCTTC
d_call: TRBD2
j_call: TRBJ2-1
v_call: TRBV28
clone_size: .

cdr3_aa: CASSFTYRGKQPQHF
cdr3_nt: TGTGCCAGCAGTTTCACCTACAGGGGTAAGCAGCCCCAGCATTTT
d_call: TRBD1
j_call: TRBJ1-5
v_call: TRBV6-6
clone_size: .

cdr3_aa: CASSYRVPGGEQFF
cdr3_nt: TGTGCCAGCAGTTACAGGGTTCCCGGGGGTGAGCAGTTCTTC
d_call: .
j_call: TRBJ2-1
v_call: TRBV6-5
clone_size: .

cdr3_aa: CASSESSADTQYF
cdr3_nt: TGTGCCAGCAGTGAATCATCGGCAGATACGCAGTATTTT
d_call: .
j_call: TRBJ2-3
v_call: TRBV2
clone_size: .

cdr3_aa: CASSLSGTGRITDTQYF
cdr3_nt: TGTGCCAGCAGTTTATCAGGTACAGGCCGGATAACAGATACGCAGTATTTT
d_call: .
j_call: TRBJ2-3
v_call: TRBV2
clone_size: .

cdr3_aa: CASSQEGDSLSYEQYF
cdr3_nt: TGTGCCAGCAGCCAAGAAGGGGACAGTCTATCCTACGAGCAGTACTTC
d_call: TRBD1
j_call: TRBJ2-7
v_call: TRBV4-2
clone_size: .

cdr3_aa: CASSEAGPYEQYF
cdr3_nt: TGTGCCAGCAGTGAAGCGGGGCCTTACGAGCAGTACTTC
d_call: .
j_call: TRBJ2-7
v_call: TRBV6-1
clone_size: .

cdr3_aa: CASSQRRGEQYF
cdr3_nt: TGTGCCAGCAGCCAGCGCCGGGGGGAGCAGTACTTC
d_call: .
j_call: TRBJ2-7
v_call: TRBV4-2
clone_size: .

cdr3_aa: CASSFPKSDTQYF
cdr3_nt: TGTGCCAGCAGCTTCCCTAAATCAGATACGCAGTATTTT
d_call: .
j_call: TRBJ2-3
v_call: TRBV7-2
clone_size: .